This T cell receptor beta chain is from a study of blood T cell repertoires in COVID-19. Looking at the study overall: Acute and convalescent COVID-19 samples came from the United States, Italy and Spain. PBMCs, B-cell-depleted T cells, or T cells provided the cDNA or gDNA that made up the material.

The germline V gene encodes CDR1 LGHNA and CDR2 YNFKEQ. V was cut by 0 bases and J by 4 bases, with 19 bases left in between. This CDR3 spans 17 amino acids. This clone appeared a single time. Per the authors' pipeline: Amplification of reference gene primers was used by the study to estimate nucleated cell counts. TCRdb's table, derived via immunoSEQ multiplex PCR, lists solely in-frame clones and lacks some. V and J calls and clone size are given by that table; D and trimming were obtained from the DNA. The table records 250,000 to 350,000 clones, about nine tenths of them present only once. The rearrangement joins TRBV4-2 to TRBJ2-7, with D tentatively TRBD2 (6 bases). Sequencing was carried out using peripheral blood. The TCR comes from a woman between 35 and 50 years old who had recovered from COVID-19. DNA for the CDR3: TGTGCCAGCAGCCAAGATCTCTTCGCGGCGGGGAAGTACGAGCAGTACTTC. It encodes CASSQDLFAAGKYEQYF.